This passage covers 21 T cell receptor beta chains from one sample sequenced in a study of cytomegalovirus exposure and HLA in healthy donors (dated by TCRdb to between 2016 and 2019). The method was the immunoSEQ multiplex PCR assay. The multiplex PCR relied on a mix of 60 forward primers for TCR Vbeta segments and 13 reverse primers for TCR Jbeta segments. TCRdb obtained this table from immuneACCESS and retained in-frame rearrangements with V and J assigned. These tables miss some clones; where compared with another copy, unresolved V genes account for less than half of the shortfall, and the remainder is unexplained. In this sample the table shows some 150,000 clones, 70% to 90% of which occur a single time. The ten largest clonotypes hold roughly 4% of the sample. Sequenced sample: PBMCs. These receptors all stem from a woman in her 40s in good health and CMV-seropositive.

This sequence joins TRBV7-6 and TRBJ2-3; TRBD2 agrees at 10 bases. CDR1 and CDR2 from the germline V gene are SGHVS and FNYEAQ. After removal of 2 bases from V and 6 bases from J, the junction contained 14 bases not matched to a gene. The CDR3 is 18 residues long. The CDR3 loop reads CASSLTPHLAGGEDTQYF. The CDR3 DNA sequence: TGTGCCAGCAGCTTAACCCCCCATTTAGCGGGAGGAGAGGATACGCAGTATTTT. The full variable domain, with the rest looked up from reference TRBV7-6 and TRBJ2-3, is GAGVSQSPRYKVTKRGQDVALRCDPISGHVSLYWYRQALGQGPEFLTYFNYEAQQDKSGLPNDRFSAERPEGSISTLTIQRTEQRDSAMYRCASSLTPHLAGGEDTQYFGPGTRLTVL.

Comments on this clone: The junction shows a germline mismatch at one end, possibly a read error. CDR3 bases: TGTTCCAGCAGTCGGACTAGCGGGAGCGACTACAATGAGCAGTTCTTC. Residues: CSSSRTSGSDYNEQFF. The chain links TRBV7-9 to TRBJ2-1, with 13 bases lining up with TRBD2. The CDR3 totals 16 residues. Germline loops: CDR1 SEHNR, CDR2 FQNEAQ (reference sequence).

The chain carries TRBV2 and TRBJ1-5, with D uncertain. The germline CDR1 and CDR2 sequences are SNHLY and FYNNEI. V was cut by 2 bases and J by 0 bases, with 5 bases left in between. The CDR3 is 14 residues long. CDR3 DNA: TGTGCCAGCAGTGAAACGAGTAGCAATCAGCCCCAGCATTTT. Amino acid sequence: CASSETSSNQPQHF.

The rearrangement uses TRBV27 and TRBJ2-5; 10 bases are a match to TRBD2. CDR1 is MNHEY and CDR2 is SMNVEV in the germline V gene (reference sequence). V lost 1 base, J lost 7 bases, and 6 bases stayed unmatched. The CDR3 spans 15 residues. This CDR3 reads CASSLLAGGPGTQYF. As DNA, the CDR3 is TGTGCCAGCAGTTTATTAGCGGGAGGTCCAGGGACCCAGTACTTC.

This chain uses TRBV11-2 with TRBJ2-1, with D possibly TRBD2 on 5 matching bases. The CDR3 is 15 residues long. Germline CDR1 reads SGHAT; CDR2 reads FQNNGV. V was pared by 5 bases and J by 5 bases, with 16 bases between. The CDR3 spells CASSPVSVRHNEQFF. Here the CDR3 DNA reads TGTGCCAGCAGCCCCGTTAGCGTACGGCACAATGAGCAGTTCTTC. The variable domain in full, completed from reference TRBV11-2 and TRBJ2-1, reads EAGVAQSPRYKIIEKRQSVAFWCNPISGHATLYWYQQILGQGPKLLIQFQNNGVVDDSQLPKDRFSAERLKGVDSTLKIQPAKLEDSAVYLCASSPVSVRHNEQFFGPGTRLTVL.

This sequence joins TRBV19 and TRBJ2-2; tentative D call: TRBD2 (5 bases). V lost 7 bases to trimming and J lost 6 bases, with 15 bases between them. CDR3 size: 14 residues. Germline CDR1 LNHDA, CDR2 SQIVND (reference sequence). The CDR3 here is CASTSYGVSGELFF. The CDR3 bases are TGTGCCAGTACTTCGTACGGGGTCTCCGGGGAGCTGTTTTTT.

The rearrangement uses TRBV9 and TRBJ2-1; 8 bases are shared with TRBD2. Losses at the gene ends were 0 bases for V and 0 bases for J; bases not matched to a gene: 2. From germline, CDR1 is SGDLS and CDR2 YYNGEE. CDR3 length: 16 amino acids. The CDR3 region has the DNA TGTGCCAGCAGCGTAGCCAGCGGGGGCTCCTACAATGAGCAGTTCTTC. Residues: CASSVASGGSYNEQFF.

This clone has just one count. The V call is TRBV5-1, the J call TRBJ2-3, with TRBD2 identical over 8 bases. V was pared by 3 bases and J by 1 base, with 4 bases of the junction left unmatched. This CDR3 has 15 residues. Per germline, CDR1 SGHRS and CDR2 YFSETQ. The CDR3 region has the DNA TGCGCCAGCAGCTCCGGGGGGGCGCGCACAGATACGCAGTATTTT. Translation gives CASSSGGARTDTQYF.

This sequence joins TRBV13 and TRBJ2-7, with 7 bases lining up with TRBD2. Germline CDR1 and CDR2: PRHDT and FYEKMQ (reference sequence). The CDR3 contains 15 residues. V lost 2 bases, J lost 2 bases, and 6 bases stayed unmatched. In DNA, the CDR3 is TGTGCCAGCAGCTTAAAGGGCCGGGGGGCCTACGAGCAGTACTTC. Protein: CASSLKGRGAYEQYF.

The chain has TRBV27 and TRBJ2-7; 7 bases map to TRBD1. Germline V gene sequence: CDR1 MNHEY, CDR2 SMNVEV (reference sequence). J was trimmed by 4 bases and V by 6 bases; bases with no gene match: 6. The CDR3 length is 13 residues. Here the CDR3 DNA reads TGTGCCAGCAGGGTGACAGGGAAATACGAGCAGTACTTC. The encoded protein is CASRVTGKYEQYF.

This rearrangement joins TRBV28 to TRBJ2-1, with D possibly being TRBD2 (6 bases). Trimming cost V 7 bases and J 7 bases, with 20 bases left between them. From germline, CDR1 is MDHEN and CDR2 SYDVKM. The CDR3 covers 15 residues. CDR3 DNA: TGTGCCAGCACACTCCTGGGGGGTTCTAATAATGAGCAGTTCTTC. The encoded protein is CASTLLGGSNNEQFF.

The V gene is TRBV13, the J gene TRBJ2-7, with TRBD1 matching over 7 bases. Germline CDR1 PRHDT, CDR2 FYEKMQ (reference sequence). V trimming: 3 bases; J trimming: 0 bases; junction bases outside the gene matches: 2. The CDR3 has 14 amino acids. The CDR3 protein is CASSFRDSSYEQYF. CDR3 nucleotides: TGTGCCAGCAGCTTCCGGGACAGCTCCTACGAGCAGTACTTC.

This chain links TRBV6-5 with TRBJ1-5; no clear D gene. The V end lost 6 bases, the J end lost 7 bases, and 10 bases lay between the germline ends. CDR1 and CDR2 (germline): MNHEY, SVGAGI. The CDR3 is 12 amino acids. This chain's CDR3 is CASSNSRQPQHF. CDR3 DNA sequence: TGTGCCAGCAGCAATTCACGGCAGCCCCAGCATTTT.

The chain is built from TRBV5-1 and TRBJ2-2; D may be TRBD1 (5 bases). V was pared by 4 bases and J by 7 bases, with 14 bases between. The CDR3 loop spans 14 amino acids. Germline V gene lookup returns CDR1 SGHRS and CDR2 YFSETQ. CDR3 protein: CASSPGPGNGELFF. CDR3 DNA sequence: TGCGCCAGCAGCCCAGGGCCTGGGAACGGGGAGCTGTTTTTT.

V gene TRBV6-5 combines with J gene TRBJ2-1; 7 bases are a match to TRBD2. Germline CDR1 MNHEY, CDR2 SVGAGI. V shed 7 bases, J shed 1 base, and the junction held 7 bases outside the gene matches. CDR3 size: 15 residues. CDR3 DNA: TGTGCCAGCACCTTAGCGGGTAGGTCCTACAATGAGCAGTTCTTC. Translation: CASTLAGRSYNEQFF.

The V and J genes are TRBV6-5 and TRBJ1-2; 7 positions agree with TRBD1. In germline, CDR1 is MNHEY, CDR2 SVGAGI. The ends lost 5 bases at V and 1 base at J; junction bases unmatched: 7. The CDR3 has 15 amino acids. The DNA for the CDR3 is TGTGCCAGCAGTCAGGACAGGAACATTAACTATGGCTACACCTTC. Translating it yields CASSQDRNINYGYTF.

This chain connects TRBV6-5 to TRBJ1-2, with D possibly being TRBD1 (5 bases). The length of the CDR3 is 14 residues. Trimming left V 4 bases short and J 4 bases short, with 13 bases between. Germline values: CDR1 MNHEY, CDR2 SVGAGI. The CDR3 sequence: CASSLGRGGYGYTF. The CDR3 DNA follows: TGTGCCAGCAGTTTAGGCCGGGGGGGCTATGGCTACACCTTC.

The genes are TRBV27 and TRBJ2-7, with TRBD1 as a possible D gene (6 bases). Germline CDR1 is MNHEY and CDR2 is SMNVEV (reference sequence). Trimming left V 5 bases short and J 0 bases short, with 17 bases between. The CDR3 totals 16 residues. This chain's CDR3 is CASSESRGHSSYEQYF. The CDR3 DNA follows: TGTGCCAGCAGTGAATCCAGGGGTCATAGCTCCTACGAGCAGTACTTC.

This chain connects TRBV19 to TRBJ2-1; tentative D call: TRBD2 (6 bases). CDR3 length: 15 residues. Germline V gene data show CDR1 as LNHDA and CDR2 as SQIVND (reference sequence). V gave up 3 bases and J gave up 11 bases, with 20 bases separating them. The CDR3 sequence is CASSMPQLAAAKQFF. CDR3 sequence (DNA): TGTGCCAGTAGTATGCCACAGTTAGCGGCCGCGAAGCAGTTCTTC.

V and J are TRBV10-2 and TRBJ2-3; 15 bases map to TRBD2. The CDR3 totals 16 residues. Trimming at V came to 4 bases and at J to 7 bases, leaving 6 bases not matched to a gene. Germline CDR1 WSHSY, CDR2 SAAADI. This CDR3 is CASSGWTSGRVNTQYF. The CDR3 DNA sequence: TGCGCCAGCAGTGGTTGGACTAGCGGGAGGGTAAATACGCAGTATTTT.

This clone appeared once. This chain joins TRBV7-9 and TRBJ2-1; D remains ambiguous. The CDR3 length is 11 residues. The germline gives CDR1 SEHNR, CDR2 FQNEAQ (reference sequence). V was shortened by 6 bases and J by 7 bases, with 7 bases between the two germline ends. The CDR3 bases are TGTGCCAGCAGGTTCAGTAATGAGCAGTTCTTC. Translating it yields CASRFSNEQFF.